The source of this T cell receptor beta chain is a study of cytomegalovirus exposure and HLA in healthy donors. The study, taken as a whole, reports: In a later analysis, specific HLA alleles were associated with approximately 16,000 TCR beta sequences at a 0.05 false discovery rate. Cytomegalovirus-associated status was assigned to about 170 TCR beta chains. The presence/absence work took it that sequencing depth was about the same across donors. Per a prior analysis, the majority of TCR beta V segments were productive roughly 87% or roughly 30% of the time.

To note about this clone: The target antigen is unknown.

Use of 60 Vbeta and 13 Jbeta primers characterized the PCR. Some clones are missing from TCRdb's copy, which holds only in-frame ones; the method was immunoSEQ multiplex PCR. The data hold 70,000 to 100,000 clones, with around 80% observed a single time. With V trimmed by 9 bases and J by 7 bases, 9 bases remained unmatched. CDR3 length: 15 residues. Germline values: CDR1 SNHLY, CDR2 FYNNEI. The sample comprised PBMCs. The sequence was obtained from a man aged 18 to 35 in good health and CMV-seronegative. The chain combines TRBV2 with TRBJ2-1; 13 positions agree with TRBD2. CDR3 loop: CASTSGGAERNEQFF. DNA of the CDR3: TGTGCCAGTACTAGCGGGGGGGCTGAGAGGAATGAGCAGTTCTTC.